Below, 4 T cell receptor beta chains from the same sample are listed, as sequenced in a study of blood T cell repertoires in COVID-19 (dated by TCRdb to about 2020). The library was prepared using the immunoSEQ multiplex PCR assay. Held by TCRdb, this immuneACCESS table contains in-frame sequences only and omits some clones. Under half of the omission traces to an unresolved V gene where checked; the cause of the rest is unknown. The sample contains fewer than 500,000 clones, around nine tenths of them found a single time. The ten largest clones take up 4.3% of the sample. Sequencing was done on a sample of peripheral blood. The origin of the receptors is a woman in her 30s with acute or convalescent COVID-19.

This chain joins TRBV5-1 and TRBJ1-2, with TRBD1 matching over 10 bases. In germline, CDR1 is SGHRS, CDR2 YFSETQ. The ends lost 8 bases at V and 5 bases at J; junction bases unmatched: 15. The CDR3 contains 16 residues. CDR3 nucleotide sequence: TGCGCCAGTCAACTTTCCGGGGACAGGGGTTGGTATGGCTACACCTTC. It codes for CASQLSGDRGWYGYTF.

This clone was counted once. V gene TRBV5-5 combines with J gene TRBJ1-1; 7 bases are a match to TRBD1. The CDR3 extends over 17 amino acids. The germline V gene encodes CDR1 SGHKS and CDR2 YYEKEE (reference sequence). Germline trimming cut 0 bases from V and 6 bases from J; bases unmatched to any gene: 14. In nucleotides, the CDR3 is TGTGCCAGCAGCTTGGTGGCAGGGGGAATCTTAGTAGCTGAAGCTTTCTTT. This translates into CASSLVAGGILVAEAFF.

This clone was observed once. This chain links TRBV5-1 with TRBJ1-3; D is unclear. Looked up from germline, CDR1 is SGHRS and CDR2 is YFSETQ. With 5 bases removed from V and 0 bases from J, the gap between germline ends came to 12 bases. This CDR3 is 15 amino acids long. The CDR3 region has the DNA TGCGCCAGCAGTTACGGGAGCAACTCTGGAAACACCATATATTTT. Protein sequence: CASSYGSNSGNTIYF.

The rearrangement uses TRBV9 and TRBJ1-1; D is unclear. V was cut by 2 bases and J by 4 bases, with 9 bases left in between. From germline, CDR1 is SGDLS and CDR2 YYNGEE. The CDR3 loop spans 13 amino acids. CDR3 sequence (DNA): TGTGCCAGCAGCGTTCTGACGGGCACTGAAGCTTTCTTT. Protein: CASSVLTGTEAFF.